These 19 T cell receptor beta chains were sequenced from one sample in a study of T cell responses to AZD1222 COVID-19 vaccine. The data were produced by immunoSEQ multiplex PCR, yet TCRdb's version contains in-frame clones alone and is incomplete. The sample comprises 140,000 to 150,000 clones, about 82% of which are singletons, and around 5% rests with the top ten. The sample consisted of peripheral blood, taken 28 days after the second AZD1222 dose. The receptors stem from an adult who received the AZD1222 COVID-19 vaccine.

This clone appeared once. The rearrangement uses TRBV27 and TRBJ1-6, with a possible D match to TRBD1 (5 bases). Germline CDR1 and CDR2: MNHEY and SMNVEV (reference sequence). The CDR3 contains 15 residues. Trimming removed 2 bases from V and 6 bases from J, with 11 bases in between. The CDR3 DNA sequence: TGTGCCAGCAGTTTAATGACAGCCCCTAATTCACCCCTCCACTTT. It encodes CASSLMTAPNSPLHF.

The chain carries TRBV10-3 and TRBJ1-2; unclear D gene. Trimming left V 4 bases short and J 4 bases short, with 10 bases between. The CDR3 has 13 residues. CDR1 is ENHRY and CDR2 is SYGVKD in the germline V gene. CDR3 nucleotides: TGTGCCATCAGTGGGATCTTGGGCTATGGCTACACCTTC. As protein: CAISGILGYGYTF.

The chain employs TRBV10-3 and TRBJ2-3; D is perhaps TRBD1 (6 bases). The germline V and J ends were trimmed by 9 bases and 0 bases, with 19 bases remaining between them. The CDR3 consists of 16 residues. CDR1 and CDR2 (germline): ENHRY, SYGVKD. The CDR3 sequence: CAIRPERTASTDTQYF. DNA of the CDR3: TGTGCCATAAGACCCGAAAGGACAGCTAGCACAGATACGCAGTATTTT.

The chain recombines TRBV6-4 with TRBJ2-1; 7 nucleotides line up with TRBD2. The V gene's germline CDR1 is MRHNA and CDR2 SNTAGT. Trimming cost V 3 bases and J 9 bases; bases outside gene matches: 17. The length of the CDR3 is 17 residues. The DNA of the CDR3 is TGTGCCAGCAGTGAGGGACTACCTTATGTCGTACAATGTGAGCAGTTCTTC. This sequence encodes CASSEGLPYVVQCEQFF.

The chain employs TRBV10-3 and TRBJ1-5, with no clear D. The CDR3 spans 14 residues. The V end lost 0 bases, the J end lost 2 bases, and 5 bases lay between the germline ends. In germline, CDR1 is ENHRY, CDR2 SYGVKD. This chain's CDR3 is CAISESGGNQPQHF. CDR3 DNA: TGTGCCATCAGTGAGTCTGGGGGCAATCAGCCCCAGCATTTT.

The chain is built from TRBV24-1 and TRBJ1-2; the D is unclear. V gave up 4 bases and J gave up 8 bases, with 13 bases separating them. The CDR3 is 13 amino acids. CDR1 is KGHDR, CDR2 SFDVKD, per germline. The CDR3 spells CATSELGIFGYTF. The CDR3 DNA sequence: TGTGCCACCAGTGAGTTAGGTATCTTCGGCTACACCTTC.

The chain links TRBV5-1 to TRBJ2-1; D possibly corresponds to TRBD1 (6 bases). V lost 4 bases and J 6 bases, leaving 14 bases between the germline ends. CDR1 is SGHRS and CDR2 is YFSETQ in the germline V gene. The CDR3 consists of 14 residues. The CDR3 region is CASSLQGFGNEQFF. The DNA of the CDR3 is TGCGCCAGCAGCCTCCAGGGGTTTGGCAATGAGCAGTTCTTC.

The CDR3 region has the DNA TGTGCCAGCAGTGGTTTGGACAGGGGTAACTATGGCTACACCTTC. Translation gives CASSGLDRGNYGYTF. V gene TRBV2 combines with J gene TRBJ1-2; 9 bases align to TRBD1. Germline-derived CDR1 and CDR2 are SNHLY and FYNNEI. The V segment lost 4 bases and the J segment 1 base; nucleotides outside the gene matches: 4. The CDR3 spans 15 residues.

The rearrangement links TRBV5-1 to TRBJ2-5; TRBD2 matches at 8 bases. J gave up 4 bases and V 6 bases, and 11 bases lay outside the gene matches. CDR1 and CDR2 from the germline V gene are SGHRS and YFSETQ. The CDR3 consists of 15 residues. In DNA form, the CDR3 reads TGCGCCAGCACCTCCGGGGGGGTACAAGGAGAGACCCAGTACTTC. Its protein is CASTSGGVQGETQYF.

J is TRBJ1-1 and V is TRBV28, with 9 bases that match TRBD1. The CDR3 has 14 amino acids. J lost 6 bases, V lost 5 bases, and 7 bases had no gene match. The germline V gene encodes CDR1 MDHEN and CDR2 SYDVKM. The CDR3: CASSPGQGSAEAFF. In nucleotides, the CDR3 is TGTGCCAGCAGTCCGGGACAGGGTAGCGCTGAAGCTTTCTTT.

The chain employs TRBV9 and TRBJ1-3; D is possibly TRBD1 (6 bases). The CDR3 sequence is 14 residues long. Per germline, CDR1 SGDLS and CDR2 YYNGEE. V lost 4 bases and J 1 base, leaving 9 bases between the germline ends. The CDR3 sequence is CASSLGGSGNTIYF. CDR3 sequence (DNA): TGTGCCAGCAGCTTAGGGGGGTCTGGAAACACCATATATTTT.

The chain has TRBV5-4 and TRBJ2-5, with 7 bases aligning to TRBD2. V dropped 3 bases and J dropped 4; count of bases not matched to a gene: 3. There are 13 residues in the CDR3. CDR1 and CDR2 (germline): SGHNT, YYREEE (reference sequence). The CDR3 DNA sequence: TGTGCCAGCAGCTCGGGAGGCTCAGAGACCCAGTACTTC. This codes for CASSSGGSETQYF.

The gene calls are TRBV7-8 and TRBJ2-7; tentative D call: TRBD1 (5 bases). Germline-derived CDR1 and CDR2 are SGHVS and FQNEAQ. The CDR3 contains 15 residues. Trimming removed 5 bases at V and 3 bases at J, with 17 bases between. CDR3 loop: CASSAEQVLRYEQYF. For the CDR3, the DNA is TGTGCCAGCAGCGCCGAACAGGTGCTCCGCTACGAGCAGTACTTC.

J is TRBJ2-3 and V is TRBV2, with D unresolved. The CDR3 has 12 residues. V was trimmed by 9 bases and J by 2 bases, leaving 9 bases between them. CDR1 is SNHLY and CDR2 is FYNNEI in the germline V gene. The DNA of the CDR3 is TGTGCCAGGGGTTCATACACAGATACGCAGTATTTT. It is translated as CARGSYTDTQYF.

The V gene is TRBV20-1, the J gene TRBJ2-1, with D unclear. The CDR3 totals 10 residues. Germline CDR1 DFQATT, CDR2 SNEGSKA (reference sequence). V was pared by 6 bases and J by 7 bases, with 7 bases between. The CDR3 sequence is CSALTNEQFF. The CDR3, as DNA: TGCAGTGCCCTAACTAATGAGCAGTTCTTC.

This chain connects TRBV5-4 to TRBJ2-7, with TRBD2 matching over 9 bases. Germline CDR1 and CDR2: SGHNT and YYREEE (reference sequence). CDR3 length equals 14 residues. V trimming: 3 bases; J trimming: 3 bases; junction bases outside the gene matches: 4. CDR3 region: CASSSLAGLYEQYF. The CDR3 region has the DNA TGTGCCAGCAGCTCTCTAGCGGGACTCTACGAGCAGTACTTC.

The V gene is TRBV6-5, the J gene TRBJ2-7; perhaps TRBD2 as D (6 bases). Germline CDR1 and CDR2: MNHEY and SVGAGI. V was shortened by 10 bases and J by 2 bases, with 15 bases between the two germline ends. There are 13 residues in the CDR3. This CDR3 reads CANGPGTPYEQYF. CDR3 nucleotides: TGTGCCAACGGTCCCGGGACTCCCTACGAGCAGTACTTC.

V usage is TRBV28 and J usage is TRBJ2-7; 7 bases fit TRBD2. The V gene's germline CDR1 is MDHEN and CDR2 SYDVKM. The CDR3 sequence is 14 residues long. V lost 6 bases to trimming and J lost 2 bases; unmatched junction nucleotides: 7. DNA of the CDR3: TGTGCCAGCAGATACCAGCGGGGTACCTACGAGCAGTACTTC. Amino acids: CASRYQRGTYEQYF.

The chain is built from TRBV6-4 and TRBJ1-5, with 9 positions matching TRBD1. Germline V CDR1 and CDR2: MRHNA, SNTAGT. There are 15 residues in the CDR3. V trimming: 11 bases; J trimming: 0 bases; junction bases outside the gene matches: 8. The CDR3 nucleotides read TGTGCCTGCCGGACAGGGGATTATAGCAATCAGCCCCAGCATTTT. It specifies CACRTGDYSNQPQHF.